Described below is a single T cell receptor beta chain sequence and its context. What this receptor recognizes is not known. There are no base qualities to consult, and no much larger clone falls within one base. These data are taken from a study of control samples from healthy donors and cancer patients (dated by TCRdb to between 2020 and 2021). The library came from the immunoSEQ multiplex PCR assay. Entries here come from immuneACCESS through TCRdb and include only in-frame sequences with V and J called. Some clones fail to appear in such tables; in the studies checked, an unresolved V gene covers under half of the shortfall, and the cause of the remainder is unknown. Present in this sample are over 120,000 clones, 90% to 95% of which were seen just once. The ten largest make up 11% to 15% of the sample. V loses 6 bases, J loses 7 bases, and the germline ends lie 7 bases apart. Measured from the cysteine to the phenylalanine, the CDR3 is 12 residues long. This entry keeps only the CDR3 DNA: 36 bases, framed from base 1.

The TCR sequence derives from a man aged 55 to 70 with colorectal cancer. The sample comprised PBMCs. Recombination joined TRBV12-3 or TRBV12-4 with TRBJ1-6, with the D gene uncertain. The DNA sequence follows: TGTGCCAGCAGCCCCCACAATTCACCCCTCCACTTT. The resulting protein is CASSPHNSPLHF.